Below, 2 T cell receptor beta chains from the same sample are listed, as sequenced in a study of blood T cell repertoires in COVID-19. Sequenced by immunoSEQ multiplex PCR; TCRdb stores in-frame clones only, minus some. Here the sample spans 250,000 to 300,000 clones, around 85% being singletons. Sequencing was performed on peripheral blood. The origin of the receptors is a man in his fifties or sixties with active or convalescent COVID-19.

The V call is TRBV5-6, the J call TRBJ1-2, with 7 positions matching TRBD1. The V segment lost 3 bases and the J segment 3 bases; nucleotides outside the gene matches: 5. The germline V gene has CDR1 SGHDT and CDR2 YYEEEE. This CDR3 comprises 14 residues. The CDR3 DNA follows: TGTGCCAGCAGCTCCGACAGGGAGTACTATGGCTACACCTTC. Its translation is CASSSDREYYGYTF.

This chain connects TRBV5-8 to TRBJ1-3; D is unclear. Germline CDR1 is SGHTS and CDR2 is YDEGEE. CDR3 length: 14 amino acids. Trimming took off 5 bases at V and 0 bases at J, with 9 bases between the two ends. The DNA of the CDR3 is TGTGCCAGCAGTTCAGGATACTCTGGAAACACCATATATTTT. Protein sequence: CASSSGYSGNTIYF.